This T cell receptor (beta chain) is drawn from a study of cytomegalovirus exposure and HLA in healthy donors. Looking at the study overall: Among about 179 million T cells, an earlier analysis found about 100 million unique TCR beta sequences. A data release that came early held tens of millions of unique TCRs from HLA-typed donors.

Concerning this clone: What it binds is not known.

Per germline, CDR1 SGDLS and CDR2 YYNGEE. The CDR3 is 14 amino acids. The trim removed 0 bases at V and 6 bases at J, leaving 2 bases unmatched. A multiplex PCR was run with 60 Vbeta primers and 13 Jbeta primers. Some clones are missing from TCRdb's copy, which holds only in-frame ones; the method was immunoSEQ multiplex PCR. The sample includes 120,000 or so clones, around 82% seen only once; the top ten take roughly 3.7%. Study conclusions and caveats: Per a prior analysis, the majority of TCR beta V segments were productive roughly 87% or roughly 30% of the time. The dataset shows that most TCR sequences were rare, while some public TCRs occurred in many donors.

The specimen sequenced was PBMCs. The chain has TRBV9 and TRBJ2-7, with 11 bases that match TRBD2. This receptor was taken from a woman aged 40 to 50 in good health and CMV-seropositive. The CDR3 DNA follows: TGTGCCAGCAGCGTAGGACTAGCGGGGCTCGAGCAGTACTTC. This codes for CASSVGLAGLEQYF.